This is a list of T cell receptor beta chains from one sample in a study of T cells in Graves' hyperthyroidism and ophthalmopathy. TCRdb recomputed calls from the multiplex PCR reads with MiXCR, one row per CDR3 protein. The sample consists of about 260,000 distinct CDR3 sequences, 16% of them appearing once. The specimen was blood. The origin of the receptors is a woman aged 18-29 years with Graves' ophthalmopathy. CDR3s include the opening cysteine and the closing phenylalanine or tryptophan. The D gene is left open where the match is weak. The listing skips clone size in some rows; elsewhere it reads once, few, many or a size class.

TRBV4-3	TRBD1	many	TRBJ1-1	TGCGCCAGCAGCCAAAAGACAGGGCGTGAAGCTTTCTTT	CASSQKTGREAFF
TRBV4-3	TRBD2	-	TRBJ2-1	TGCGCCAGCAGCCCCGGACTAGCGGGAGGGGTTCGGTTCTTC	CASSPGLAGGVRFF
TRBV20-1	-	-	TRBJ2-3	TGCAGTGCTAGGCAGGGGTTCGCAGATACGCAGTATTTT	CSARQGFADTQYF
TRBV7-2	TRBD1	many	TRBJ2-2	TGTGCCAGCAGCAGACAGGGGGGGAACACCGGGGAGCTGTTTTTT	CASSRQGGNTGELFF
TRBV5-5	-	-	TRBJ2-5	TGTGCCAGCAGACATACGGGACCCAGAGAGACCCAGTACTTC	CASRHTGPRETQYF
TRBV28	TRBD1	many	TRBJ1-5	TGTGCCAGCAGTTTCGGGGCAGGGGGAAGTCGGCAGCCCCAGCATTTT	CASSFGAGGSRQPQHF
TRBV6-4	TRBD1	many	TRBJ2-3	TGTGCCAGCAGTGACTCCGGGACAGGGGGCGCAGATACGCAGTATTTT	CASSDSGTGGADTQYF
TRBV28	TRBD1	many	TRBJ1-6	TGTGCCAGCAGTTTAGGGACAGAGAATTCACCCCTCCACTTT	CASSLGTENSPLHF
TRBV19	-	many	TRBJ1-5	TGTGCCAGTAGTATGGTCACAGACAATCAGCCCCAGCATTTT	CASSMVTDNQPQHF
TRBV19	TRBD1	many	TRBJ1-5	TGTGCCAGTAGTCAACCGCTGGGACAGGCCAAGGGGTATGGCAATCAGCCCCAGCATTTT	CASSQPLGQAKGYGNQPQHF
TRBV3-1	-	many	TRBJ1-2	TGTGCCAGCAGCCAAGATAGTTTGGGGGGCTACACCTTC	CASSQDSLGGYTF
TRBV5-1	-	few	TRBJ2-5	TGCGCCAGCGGCCATTCGACGGGCCAAGAGACCCAGTACTTC	CASGHSTGQETQYF
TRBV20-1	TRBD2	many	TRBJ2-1	TGCAGTGCTAGTGGCGGGGGTTTCGGGAATGAGCAGTTCTTC	CSASGGGFGNEQFF
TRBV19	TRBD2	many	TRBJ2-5	TGTGCCAGTAGCCCCCGGACTAGCGGGAGTCAAGAGACCCAGTACTTC	CASSPRTSGSQETQYF
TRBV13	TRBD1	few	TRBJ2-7	TGTGCCAGCACTATCCGGGACAGGGCCTACGAGCAGTACTTC	CASTIRDRAYEQYF
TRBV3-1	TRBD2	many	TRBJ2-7	TGTGCCAGCAGCCCACGCCGTACTAGCGGGAGGGCGTACGAGCAGTACTTC	CASSPRRTSGRAYEQYF
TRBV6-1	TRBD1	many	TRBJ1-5	TGTGCCAGCAGCTCCGACAGGGTTACAGTGCAGCCCCAGCATTTT	CASSSDRVTVQPQHF
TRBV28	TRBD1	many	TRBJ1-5	TGTGCCAGCGTGATAACGACAGGGGTTCAGCCCCAGCATTTT	CASVITTGVQPQHF
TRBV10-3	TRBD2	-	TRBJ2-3	TGTGCCACCCGTCGCAGCGGGGGCACAGATATGCAGTATTTT	CATRRSGGTDMQYF
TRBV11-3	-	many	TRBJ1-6	TGTGCCAGCAGCTTAGATCCAGGTTTGGGCTCACCCCTCCACTTT	CASSLDPGLGSPLHF
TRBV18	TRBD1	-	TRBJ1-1	TGTGCCAGCTCACCGAGGACAGGAGCGAACACTGAAGCTTTCTTT	CASSPRTGANTEAFF
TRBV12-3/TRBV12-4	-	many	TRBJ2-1	TGTGCAGTAAAGGGGAGAAGGCATGAGCAGTTCTTC	CAVKGRRHEQFF
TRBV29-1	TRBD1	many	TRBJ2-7	TGCAGCGTGGTTACAGGGGGCTACGAGCAGTACTTC	CSVVTGGYEQYF
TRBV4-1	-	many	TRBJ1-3	TGCGCCAGCAGCCGCATCGGGGGCTCTGGAAACACCATATATTTT	CASSRIGGSGNTIYF
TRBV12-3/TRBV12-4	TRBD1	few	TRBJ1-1	TGTGCCAGCAGGGGAACGACAGGGAGCACTGAAGCTTTCTTT	CASRGTTGSTEAFF
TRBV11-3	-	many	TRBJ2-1	TGTGCCAGCAGCTTAGGAACAAGCGTTATTGATGAGCAGTTCTTC	CASSLGTSVIDEQFF
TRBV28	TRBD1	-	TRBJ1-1	TGTGCCAGCAGTCCTCGCCCTAACAGGGGGCAAGGGGGGTACACTGAAGCTTTCTTT	CASSPRPNRGQGGYTEAFF
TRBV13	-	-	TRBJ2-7	TGTGCCAGCAGCTTAGGGGACCACGAGCAGTACTTC	CASSLGDHEQYF
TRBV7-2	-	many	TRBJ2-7	TGTGCCAGCAGCACCGGTCTACACTACGAGCAGTACTTC	CASSTGLHYEQYF
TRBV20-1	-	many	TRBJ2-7	TGCAGTGCTAGAGATTCAACGGGGAACTACGAGCAGTACTTC	CSARDSTGNYEQYF
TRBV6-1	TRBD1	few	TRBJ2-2	TGTGCCAGCACCACGACAGGGCCCCTCACCGGGGAGCTGTTTTTT	CASTTTGPLTGELFF
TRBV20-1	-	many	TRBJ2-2	TGCAGTGCTAGATACCGGACTGCCAACACCGGGGAGCTGTTTTTT	CSARYRTANTGELFF
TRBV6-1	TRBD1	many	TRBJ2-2	TGTGCCAGCAGTACCGGGACAGGGGTAGGCGGGGAGCTGTTTTTT	CASSTGTGVGGELFF
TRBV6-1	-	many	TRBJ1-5	TGTGCCAGCAGTGAAGTCTGGCTAACAGGTCAGCCCCAGCATTTT	CASSEVWLTGQPQHF
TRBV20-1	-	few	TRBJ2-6	TGCAGTGCTAGAGAGAGCTCTGGGGCCAACGTCCTGACTTTC	CSARESSGANVLTF
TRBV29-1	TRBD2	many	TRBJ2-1	TGCAGCGTTAATGGACTAGAAATTGACAATGAGCAGTTCTTC	CSVNGLEIDNEQFF
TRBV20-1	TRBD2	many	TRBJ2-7	TGCAGTGCTAGAGATCTGGTCGGGAGGAACTACGAGCAGTACTTC	CSARDLVGRNYEQYF
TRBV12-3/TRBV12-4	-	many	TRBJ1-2	TGTGCCAGCATTGGTATCGAGGTTGACAGAAACTATGGCTACACCTTC	CASIGIEVDRNYGYTF
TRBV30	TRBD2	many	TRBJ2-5	TGTGCCTGGAAGCCGGGAAGCGGGAGTCTGGAGACCCAGTACTTC	CAWKPGSGSLETQYF
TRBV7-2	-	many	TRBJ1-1	TGTGCCAGCGGCCGACAAGCCCCAATGAACACTGAAGCTTTCTTT	CASGRQAPMNTEAFF
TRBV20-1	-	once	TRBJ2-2	TGCAGTGCTAGAGTCGGCGCCGGGGAGCTGTTTTTT	CSARVGAGELFF
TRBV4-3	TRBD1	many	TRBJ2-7	TGCGCCAGCAGCCAAACGAGCGGGGACAGGGTCGACGAGCAGTACTTC	CASSQTSGDRVDEQYF
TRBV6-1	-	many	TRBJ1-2	TGTGCCAGCAGCGAACCCACCCTTGATAACTATGGCTACACCTTC	CASSEPTLDNYGYTF
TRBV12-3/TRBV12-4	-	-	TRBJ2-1	TGTGCCAGCAGTTTATTTGCCGTCAATGAGCAGTTCTTC	CASSLFAVNEQFF
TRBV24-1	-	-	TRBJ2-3	TGTGCCACCAGTGACCGGACGGCCCCTAGCACAGATACGCAGTATTTT	CATSDRTAPSTDTQYF
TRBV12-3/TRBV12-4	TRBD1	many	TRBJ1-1	TGTGCCAGCACCCCCCGGGACAGCTATAACACTGAAGCTTTCTTT	CASTPRDSYNTEAFF